Below are 16 T cell receptor beta chains sequenced from a single sample in a study of blood T cell repertoires in COVID-19 (dated by TCRdb to 2018 to 2020). Library prep was done by the immunoSEQ multiplex PCR assay. As stored in TCRdb, this immuneACCESS dataset retains in-frame rearrangements with V and J assigned. A fraction of the clones does not appear; measured against another copy, unresolved V genes explain less than half of the discrepancy, and the remainder lacks a known reason. This sample has about 68,000 clones in its table, and just over 85% of those were observed once. The ten largest clones take up approximately 1.4% of the sample. The sample was peripheral blood. These receptor sequences come from a woman aged 55-75 years with acute or convalescent COVID-19.

The chain combines TRBV9 with TRBJ1-6, with TRBD1 identical over 7 bases. Unmatched junction bases numbered 7, after V lost 4 bases and J lost 6 bases. Germline CDR1 is SGDLS and CDR2 is YYNGEE. This CDR3 is 15 amino acids long. The CDR3 loop reads CASSSGGSLNSPLHF. The CDR3 DNA follows: TGTGCCAGCAGCTCAGGGGGGAGCCTTAATTCACCCCTCCACTTT.

CDR3 DNA sequence: TGTGCCAGCTCTCCCAATCGGGGGTCCTACGAGCAGTACTTC. Translation gives CASSPNRGSYEQYF. The chain is built from TRBV18 and TRBJ2-7; maybe TRBD2 (6 bases). Germline V CDR1 and CDR2: KGHSH, LQKENI. V was clipped by 6 bases and J by 1 base, with 13 bases between them. This CDR3 is built from 14 residues.

The rearrangement uses TRBV7-2 and TRBJ2-7, with TRBD2 identical over 7 bases. The CDR3 is 14 residues long. Germline V gene data show CDR1 as SGHTA and CDR2 as FQGNSA. Trimming took 6 bases from V and 2 from J; bases not matched to a gene: 7. CDR3 region: CASSSGGKPYEQYF. Written as DNA, the CDR3 is TGTGCCAGCAGTTCCGGGGGGAAACCCTACGAGCAGTACTTC.

The chain joins TRBV25-1 to TRBJ1-2; no clear D. V dropped 3 bases and J dropped 7 bases, with 9 bases sitting between them. The germline V gene has CDR1 MGHDK and CDR2 SYGVNS. The CDR3 totals 12 residues. DNA of the CDR3: TGTGCCAGCAGTGATCTAACGGGTGGCTACACCTTC. Protein sequence: CASSDLTGGYTF.

This clone was picked up one time. The chain employs TRBV28 and TRBJ1-2; D uncertain. This CDR3 contains 15 residues. Germline assignment: CDR1 MDHEN and CDR2 SYDVKM. V lost 3 bases and J lost 2, with 13 bases in between. This CDR3 reads CASSFYRFPNYGYTF. The CDR3, as DNA: TGTGCCAGCAGTTTTTATCGGTTCCCCAACTATGGCTACACCTTC.

Here the CDR3 reads CASSSMQGANSPLHF. CDR3 nucleotide sequence: TGTGCCAGTAGCTCAATGCAGGGGGCTAATTCACCCCTCCACTTT. This chain joins TRBV19 and TRBJ1-6, with 8 nucleotides matching TRBD1. Germline V gene data show CDR1 as LNHDA and CDR2 as SQIVND (reference sequence). This CDR3 is 15 amino acids long. With V trimmed by 6 bases and J by 6 bases, 7 bases remained unmatched. Drawing the rest from reference TRBV19 and TRBJ1-6, the complete variable domain is DGGITQSPKYLFRKEGQNVTLSCEQNLNHDAMYWYRQDPGQGLRLIYYSQIVNDFQKGDIAEGYSVSREKKESFPLTVTSAQKNPTAFYLCASSSMQGANSPLHFGNGTRLTVT.

The chain employs TRBV7-8 and TRBJ2-2; D ambiguous. From germline, CDR1 is SGHVS and CDR2 FQNEAQ. The CDR3 is 13 amino acids. V lost 0 bases, J lost 5 bases, and 4 bases lay in between. CDR3 amino acids: CASSLARTGELFF. Written as DNA, the CDR3 is TGTGCCAGCAGCTTAGCCAGGACCGGGGAGCTGTTTTTT.

The rearrangement joins TRBV24-1 to TRBJ2-5; D is undetermined. Germline lookup yields CDR1 KGHDR and CDR2 SFDVKD. CDR3 length: 15 residues. Trimming removed 5 bases from V and 2 bases from J, with 14 bases in between. The CDR3 here is CATSGPPSPQETQYF. The CDR3 DNA is TGTGCCACCAGTGGCCCCCCAAGCCCACAAGAGACCCAGTACTTC.

This clone has a handful of counts. The rearrangement links TRBV7-6 to TRBJ2-2, with 9 positions matching TRBD1. The germline V gene has CDR1 SGHVS and CDR2 FNYEAQ. The CDR3 covers 16 residues. Losses at the gene ends were 3 bases for V and 3 bases for J; bases not matched to a gene: 5. The DNA for the CDR3 is TGTGCCAGCAGCTTGACAGGGGGGACGGACACCGGGGAGCTGTTTTTT. Protein product: CASSLTGGTDTGELFF.

This chain uses TRBV19 with TRBJ1-5; D perhaps matches TRBD1 (5 bases). The CDR3 loop spans 16 amino acids. The V end was cut by 6 bases, the J end by 2 bases, with 17 bases between. The germline V gene has CDR1 LNHDA and CDR2 SQIVND (reference sequence). The DNA of the CDR3 is TGTGCCAGTAGACTAATCCAGGGTCCTGGCAATCAGCCCCAGCATTTT. This codes for CASRLIQGPGNQPQHF.

The V and J genes are TRBV5-4 and TRBJ2-3; tentative D call: TRBD1 (6 bases). This CDR3 spans 13 amino acids. Germline CDR1 and CDR2: SGHNT and YYREEE (reference sequence). The V gene lost 6 bases and the J gene lost 4 bases, with 12 bases spanning the gap. The CDR3 bases are TGTGCCAGCATGATGGGGGCCGCAGATACGCAGTATTTT. This codes for CASMMGAADTQYF. The full variable domain, in which reference TRBV5-4 and TRBJ2-3 provide the parts outside the CDR3, is ETGVTQSPTHLIKTRGQQVTLRCSSQSGHNTVSWYQQALGQGPQFIFQYYREEENGRGNFPPRFSGLQFPNYSSELNVNALELDDSALYLCASMMGAADTQYFGPGTRLTVL.

This sequence joins TRBV10-3 and TRBJ1-1, with D tentatively TRBD1 (5 bases). Germline CDR1 is ENHRY and CDR2 is SYGVKD. V lost 0 bases, J lost 6 bases, and 14 bases lay in between. The CDR3 covers 15 residues. The CDR3 nucleotides are TGTGCCATCAGTGAGTCGCCGTCTGGGGCGGCTGAAGCTTTCTTT. It encodes CAISESPSGAAEAFF.

In this sample, this clone turned up a few times. J is TRBJ1-1 and V is TRBV6-1, with 7 positions matching TRBD1. CDR3 length: 18 amino acids. Germline CDR1 MNHNS, CDR2 SASEGT. Losses at the gene ends were 1 base for V and 0 bases for J; bases not matched to a gene: 11. CDR3 sequence (DNA): TGTGCCAGCAGTGAAGGCACAGGGGCATTTCGGGTGAACACTGAAGCTTTCTTT. Amino acids: CASSEGTGAFRVNTEAFF.

The J gene is TRBJ2-5, the V gene TRBV11-2, with 7 bases that match TRBD1. V trimming: 3 bases; J trimming: 1 base; junction bases outside the gene matches: 5. Germline V gene sequence: CDR1 SGHAT, CDR2 FQNNGV. The CDR3 covers 15 residues. The CDR3 protein is CASSLDPGGQETQYF. CDR3 nucleotide sequence: TGTGCCAGCAGCTTGGACCCAGGGGGCCAAGAGACCCAGTACTTC.

The chain has TRBV2 and TRBJ2-1; 8 bases line up with TRBD2. The CDR3 has 14 residues. Trimming cost V 7 bases and J 6 bases; bases outside gene matches: 8. From germline, CDR1 is SNHLY and CDR2 FYNNEI. This chain's CDR3 is CASIQTSAGNEQFF. The CDR3 region has the DNA TGTGCCAGCATTCAGACTAGCGCGGGCAATGAGCAGTTCTTC.

V and J are TRBV19 and TRBJ1-6, with TRBD1 matching 8 bases. From germline, CDR1 is LNHDA and CDR2 SQIVND (reference sequence). V lost 5 bases to trimming and J lost 7 bases; unmatched junction nucleotides: 10. There are 16 residues in the CDR3. The CDR3 here is CASSPNRGSRNSPLHF. The DNA for the CDR3 is TGTGCCAGTAGTCCGAACAGGGGGTCACGAAATTCACCCCTCCACTTT.